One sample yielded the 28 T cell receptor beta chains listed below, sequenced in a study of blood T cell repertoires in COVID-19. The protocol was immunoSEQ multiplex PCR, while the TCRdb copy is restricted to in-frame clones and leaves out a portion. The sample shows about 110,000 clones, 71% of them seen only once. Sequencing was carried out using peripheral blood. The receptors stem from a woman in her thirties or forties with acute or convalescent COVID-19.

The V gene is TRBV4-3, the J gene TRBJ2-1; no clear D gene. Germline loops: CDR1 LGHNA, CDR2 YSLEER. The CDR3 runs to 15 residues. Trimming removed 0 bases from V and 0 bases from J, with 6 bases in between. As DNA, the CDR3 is TGCGCCAGCAGCCAAGACAGGAACTCCTACAATGAGCAGTTCTTC. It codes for CASSQDRNSYNEQFF.

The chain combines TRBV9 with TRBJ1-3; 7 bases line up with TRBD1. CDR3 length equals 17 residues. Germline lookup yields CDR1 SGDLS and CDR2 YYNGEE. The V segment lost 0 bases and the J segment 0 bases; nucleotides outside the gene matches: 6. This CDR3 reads CASSVEGTVTSGNTIYF. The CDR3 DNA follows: TGTGCCAGCAGCGTAGAAGGGACAGTTACCTCTGGAAACACCATATATTTT.

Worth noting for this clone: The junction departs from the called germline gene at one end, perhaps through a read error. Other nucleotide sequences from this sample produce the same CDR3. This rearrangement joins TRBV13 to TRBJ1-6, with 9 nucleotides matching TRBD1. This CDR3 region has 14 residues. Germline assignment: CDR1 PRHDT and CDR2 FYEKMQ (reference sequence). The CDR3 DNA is TGTGCCAGCAGTGGGACAGGGAATAATTCGCCCCTCCACTTT. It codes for CASSGTGNNSPLHF.

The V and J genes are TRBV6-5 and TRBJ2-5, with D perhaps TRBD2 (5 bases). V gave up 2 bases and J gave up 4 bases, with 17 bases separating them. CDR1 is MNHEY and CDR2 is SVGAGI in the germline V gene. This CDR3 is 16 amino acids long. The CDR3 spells CASSYGGGRGLETQYF. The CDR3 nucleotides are TGTGCCAGCAGTTACGGCGGAGGTCGAGGCCTAGAGACCCAGTACTTC.

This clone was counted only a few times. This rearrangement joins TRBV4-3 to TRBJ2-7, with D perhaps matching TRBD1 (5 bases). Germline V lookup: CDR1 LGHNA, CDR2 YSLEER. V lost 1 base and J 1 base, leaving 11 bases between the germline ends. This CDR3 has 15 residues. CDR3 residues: CASSQVGQGSYEQYF. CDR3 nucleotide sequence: TGCGCCAGCAGCCAAGTCGGCCAGGGTTCCTACGAGCAGTACTTC.

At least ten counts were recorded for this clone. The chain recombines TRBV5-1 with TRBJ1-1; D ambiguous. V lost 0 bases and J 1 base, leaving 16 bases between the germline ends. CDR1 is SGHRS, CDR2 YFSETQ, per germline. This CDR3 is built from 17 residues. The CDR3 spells CASSLAGGRSANTEAFF. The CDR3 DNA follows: TGCGCCAGCAGCTTGGCCGGAGGGCGGAGTGCGAACACTGAAGCTTTCTTT.

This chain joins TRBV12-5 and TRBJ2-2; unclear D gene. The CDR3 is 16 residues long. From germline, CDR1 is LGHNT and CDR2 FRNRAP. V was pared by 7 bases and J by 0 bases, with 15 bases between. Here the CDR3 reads CASAAFPESNTGELFF. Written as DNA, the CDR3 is TGTGCTAGTGCCGCTTTCCCAGAATCGAACACCGGGGAGCTGTTTTTT.

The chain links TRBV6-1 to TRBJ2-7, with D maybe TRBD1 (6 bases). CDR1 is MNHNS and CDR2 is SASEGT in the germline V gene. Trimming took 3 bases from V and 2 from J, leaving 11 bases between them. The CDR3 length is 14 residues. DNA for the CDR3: TGTGCCAGCAGTGACCAGACAGGCCCCTACGAGCAGTACTTC. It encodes CASSDQTGPYEQYF.

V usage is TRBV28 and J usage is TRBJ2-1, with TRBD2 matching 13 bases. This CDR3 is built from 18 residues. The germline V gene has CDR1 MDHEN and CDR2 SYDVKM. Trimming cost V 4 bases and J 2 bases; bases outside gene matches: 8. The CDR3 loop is CASSSNLGLAGTYNEQFF. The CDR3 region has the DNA TGTGCCAGCAGTTCCAACCTGGGACTAGCGGGGACCTACAATGAGCAGTTCTTC.

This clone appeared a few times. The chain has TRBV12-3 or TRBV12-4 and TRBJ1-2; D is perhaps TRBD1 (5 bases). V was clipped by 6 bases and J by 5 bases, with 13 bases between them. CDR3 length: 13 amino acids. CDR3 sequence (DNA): TGTGCCAGCAGACCGTCCGGGGGATATGGCTACACCTTC. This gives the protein CASRPSGGYGYTF.

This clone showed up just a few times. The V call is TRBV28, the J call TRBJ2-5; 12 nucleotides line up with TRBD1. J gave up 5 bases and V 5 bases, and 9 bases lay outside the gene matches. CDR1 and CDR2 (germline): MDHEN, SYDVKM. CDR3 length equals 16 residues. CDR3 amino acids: CASSGTGTGGGETQYF. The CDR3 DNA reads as TGTGCCAGCAGTGGAACCGGGACAGGGGGCGGGGAGACCCAGTACTTC.

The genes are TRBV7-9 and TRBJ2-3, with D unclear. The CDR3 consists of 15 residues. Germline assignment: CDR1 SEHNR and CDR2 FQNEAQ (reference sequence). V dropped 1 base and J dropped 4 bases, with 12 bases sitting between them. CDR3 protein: CASSLGAILADTQYF. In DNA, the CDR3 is TGTGCCAGCAGCTTAGGTGCCATACTCGCAGATACGCAGTATTTT.

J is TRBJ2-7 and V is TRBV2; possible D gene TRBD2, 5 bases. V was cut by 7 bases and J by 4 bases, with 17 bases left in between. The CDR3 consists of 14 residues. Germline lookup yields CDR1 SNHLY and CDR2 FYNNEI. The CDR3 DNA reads TGTGCCAGCAAGGAGGCTCCGGCTCTTTACGAGCAGTACTTC. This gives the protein CASKEAPALYEQYF.

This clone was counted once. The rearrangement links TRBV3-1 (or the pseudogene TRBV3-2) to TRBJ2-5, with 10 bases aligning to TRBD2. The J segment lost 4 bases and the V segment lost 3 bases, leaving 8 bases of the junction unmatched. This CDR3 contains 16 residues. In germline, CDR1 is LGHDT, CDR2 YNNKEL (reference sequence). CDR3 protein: CASSQASGGNAETQYF. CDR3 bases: TGTGCCAGCAGCCAGGCTAGCGGGGGCAACGCAGAGACCCAGTACTTC.

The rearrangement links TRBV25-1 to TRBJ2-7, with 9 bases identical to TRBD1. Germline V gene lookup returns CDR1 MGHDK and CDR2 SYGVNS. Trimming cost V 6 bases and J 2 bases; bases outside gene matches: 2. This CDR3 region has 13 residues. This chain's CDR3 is CASRGTGTYEQYF. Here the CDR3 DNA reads TGTGCCAGCAGAGGGACAGGGACCTACGAGCAGTACTTC.

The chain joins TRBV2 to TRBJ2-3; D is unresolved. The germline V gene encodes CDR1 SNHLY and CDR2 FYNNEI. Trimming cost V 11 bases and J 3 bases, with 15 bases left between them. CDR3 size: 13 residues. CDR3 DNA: TGTGCCTCCTGGGCAGGTGGTACAGATACGCAGTATTTT. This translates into CASWAGGTDTQYF.

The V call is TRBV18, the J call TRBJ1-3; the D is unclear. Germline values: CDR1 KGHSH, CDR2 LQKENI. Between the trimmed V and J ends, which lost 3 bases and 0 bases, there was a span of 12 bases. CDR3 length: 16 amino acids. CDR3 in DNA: TGTGCCAGCTCACCCTCCCTGTTAGACTCTGGAAACACCATATATTTT. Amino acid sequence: CASSPSLLDSGNTIYF.

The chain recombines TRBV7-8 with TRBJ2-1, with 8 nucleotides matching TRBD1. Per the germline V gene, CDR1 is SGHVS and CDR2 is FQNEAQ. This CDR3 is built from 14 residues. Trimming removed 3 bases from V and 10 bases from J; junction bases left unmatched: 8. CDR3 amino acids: CASSLGQVEGEQFF. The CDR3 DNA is TGTGCCAGCAGCTTGGGACAGGTGGAGGGGGAGCAGTTCTTC.

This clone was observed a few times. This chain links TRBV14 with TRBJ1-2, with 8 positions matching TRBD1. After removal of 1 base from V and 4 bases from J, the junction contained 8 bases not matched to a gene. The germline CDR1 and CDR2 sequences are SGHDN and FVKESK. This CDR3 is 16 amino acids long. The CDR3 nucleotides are TGTGCCAGCAGCCAAGGGGGACAGGCTGGGGGCTATGGCTACACCTTC. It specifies CASSQGGQAGGYGYTF.

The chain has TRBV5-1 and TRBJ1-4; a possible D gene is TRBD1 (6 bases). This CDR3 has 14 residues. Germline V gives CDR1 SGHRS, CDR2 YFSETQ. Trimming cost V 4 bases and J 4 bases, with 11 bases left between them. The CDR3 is CASSRIGGNEKLFF. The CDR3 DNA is TGCGCCAGCAGCAGGATAGGGGGTAATGAAAAACTGTTTTTT.

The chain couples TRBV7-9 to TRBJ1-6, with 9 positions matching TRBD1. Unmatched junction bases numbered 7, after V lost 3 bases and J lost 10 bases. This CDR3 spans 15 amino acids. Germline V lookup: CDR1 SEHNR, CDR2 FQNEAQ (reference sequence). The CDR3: CASSFDRDRESPLHF. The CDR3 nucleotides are TGTGCCAGCAGCTTCGACCGGGACAGGGAGTCACCCCTCCACTTT.

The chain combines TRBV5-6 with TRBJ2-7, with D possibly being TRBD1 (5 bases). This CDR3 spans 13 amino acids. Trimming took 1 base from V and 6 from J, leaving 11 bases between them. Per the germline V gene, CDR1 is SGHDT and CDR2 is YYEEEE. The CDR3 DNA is TGTGCCAGCAGCTTGTCAGGGTTAAGCGAGCAGTACTTC. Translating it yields CASSLSGLSEQYF. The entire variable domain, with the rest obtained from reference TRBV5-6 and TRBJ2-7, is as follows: DAGVTQSPTHLIKTRGQQVTLRCSPKSGHDTVSWYQQALGQGPQFIFQYYEEEERQRGNFPDRFSGHQFPNYSSELNVNALLLGDSALYLCASSLSGLSEQYFGPGTRLTVT.

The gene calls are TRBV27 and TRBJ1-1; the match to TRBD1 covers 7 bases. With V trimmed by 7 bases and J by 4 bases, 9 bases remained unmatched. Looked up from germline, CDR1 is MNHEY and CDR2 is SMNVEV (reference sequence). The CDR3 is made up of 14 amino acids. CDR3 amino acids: CASKRQGEGTEAFF. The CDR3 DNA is TGTGCCAGCAAACGACAGGGAGAGGGCACTGAAGCTTTCTTT.

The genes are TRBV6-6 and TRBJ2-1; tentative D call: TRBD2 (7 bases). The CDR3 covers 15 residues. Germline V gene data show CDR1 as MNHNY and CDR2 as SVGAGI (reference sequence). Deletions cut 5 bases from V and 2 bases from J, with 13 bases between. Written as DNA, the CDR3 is TGTGCCAGCAGTCCTTCGGGGGGCCCCTACAATGAGCAGTTCTTC. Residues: CASSPSGGPYNEQFF.

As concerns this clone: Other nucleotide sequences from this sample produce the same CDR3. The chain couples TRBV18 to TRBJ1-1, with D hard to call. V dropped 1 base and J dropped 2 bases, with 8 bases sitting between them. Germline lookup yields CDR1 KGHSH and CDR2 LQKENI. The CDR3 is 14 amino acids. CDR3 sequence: CASSPRAGNTEAFF. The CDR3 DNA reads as TGTGCCAGCTCACCACGGGCCGGTAACACTGAAGCTTTCTTT.

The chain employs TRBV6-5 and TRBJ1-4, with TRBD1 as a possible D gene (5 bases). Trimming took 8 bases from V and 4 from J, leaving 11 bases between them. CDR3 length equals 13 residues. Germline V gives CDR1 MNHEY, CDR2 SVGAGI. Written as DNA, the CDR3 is TGTGCCAGCCAGCGACAGATTAATGAAAAACTGTTTTTT. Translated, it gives CASQRQINEKLFF.

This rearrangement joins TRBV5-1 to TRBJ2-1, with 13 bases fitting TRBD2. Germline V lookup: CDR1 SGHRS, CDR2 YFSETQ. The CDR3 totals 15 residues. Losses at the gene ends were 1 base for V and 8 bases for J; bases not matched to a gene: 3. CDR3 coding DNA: TGCGCCAGCAGCTTGACTAGCGGGGGGGCATATGAGCAGTTCTTC. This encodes CASSLTSGGAYEQFF.

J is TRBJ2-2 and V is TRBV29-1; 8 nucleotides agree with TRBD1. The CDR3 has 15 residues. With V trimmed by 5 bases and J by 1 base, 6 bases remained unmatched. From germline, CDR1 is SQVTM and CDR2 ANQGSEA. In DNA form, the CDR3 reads TGCAGCGTTCGGAGAGGGACAGGGAACACCGGGGAGCTGTTTTTT. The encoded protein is CSVRRGTGNTGELFF.